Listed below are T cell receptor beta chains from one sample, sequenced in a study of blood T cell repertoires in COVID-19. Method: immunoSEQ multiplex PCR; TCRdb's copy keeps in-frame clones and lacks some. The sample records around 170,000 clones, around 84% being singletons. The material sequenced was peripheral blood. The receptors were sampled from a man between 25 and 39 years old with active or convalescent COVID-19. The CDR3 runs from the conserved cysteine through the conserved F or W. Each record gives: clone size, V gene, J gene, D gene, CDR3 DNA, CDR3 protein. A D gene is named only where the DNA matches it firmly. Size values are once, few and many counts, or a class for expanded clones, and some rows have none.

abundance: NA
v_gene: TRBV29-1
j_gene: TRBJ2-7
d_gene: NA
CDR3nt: TGCAGCGTTTCCGAGGGGGGGGGCTCCTACGAGCAGTACTTC
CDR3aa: CSVSEGGGSYEQYF

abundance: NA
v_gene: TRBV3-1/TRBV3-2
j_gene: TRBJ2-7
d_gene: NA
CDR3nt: TGTGCCAGCAGCCAAGAAGCTAGCTACGAGCAGTACTTC
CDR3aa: CASSQEASYEQYF

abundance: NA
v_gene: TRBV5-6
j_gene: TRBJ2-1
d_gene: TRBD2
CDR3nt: TGTGCCAGCAGCCGAGGAGCGGGGAGCTCCTACAATGAGCAGTTCTTC
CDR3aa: CASSRGAGSSYNEQFF

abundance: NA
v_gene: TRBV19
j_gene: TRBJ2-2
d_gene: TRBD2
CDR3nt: TGTGCCAGTAGTACCCACTCCCTAGCGGGGGGAGGTACCGGGGAGCTGTTTTTT
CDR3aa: CASSTHSLAGGGTGELFF

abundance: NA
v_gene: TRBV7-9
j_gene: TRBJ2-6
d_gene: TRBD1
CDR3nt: TGTGCCAGCAGCTCGGGACAGGCGAGCTCTGGGGCCAACGTCCTGACTTTC
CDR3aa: CASSSGQASSGANVLTF

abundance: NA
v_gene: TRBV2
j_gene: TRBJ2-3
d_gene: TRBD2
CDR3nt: TGTGCCAGCAGTGAAGCGAGGTCCCCCCTAGCGGGGGGGTACACAGATACGCAGTATTTT
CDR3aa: CASSEARSPLAGGYTDTQYF

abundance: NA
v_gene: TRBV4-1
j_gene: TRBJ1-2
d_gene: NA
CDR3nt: TGCGCCACCTCGTCCGAGGGAGGACACCGCTCCTATGGCTACACCTTC
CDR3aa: CATSSEGGHRSYGYTF

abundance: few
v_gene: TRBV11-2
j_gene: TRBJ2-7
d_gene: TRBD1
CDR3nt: TGTGCCAGCAGCTCTCCGGGACAGGGTACCTACGAGCAGTACTTC
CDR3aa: CASSSPGQGTYEQYF

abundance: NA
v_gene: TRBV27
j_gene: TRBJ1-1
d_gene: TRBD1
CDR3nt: TGTGCCAGCAGTGGGGACAGGGGCACTGAAGCTTTCTTT
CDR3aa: CASSGDRGTEAFF

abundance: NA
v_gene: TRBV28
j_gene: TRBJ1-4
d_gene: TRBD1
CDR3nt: TGTGCCAGCAGTTTAGATTCCGGGACAGGGATTAATGAAAAACTGTTTTTT
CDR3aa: CASSLDSGTGINEKLFF

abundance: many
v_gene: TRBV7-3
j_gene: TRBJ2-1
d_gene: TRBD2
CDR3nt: TGTGCCAGCAGCTTCCTCCTAGCGGGGGGTGTGGATGAGCAGTTCTTC
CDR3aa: CASSFLLAGGVDEQFF

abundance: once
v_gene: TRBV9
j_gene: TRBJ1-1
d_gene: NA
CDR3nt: TGTGCCAGCAGCGTAGGTAGCCTAGGGAACACTGAAGCTTTCTTT
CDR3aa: CASSVGSLGNTEAFF

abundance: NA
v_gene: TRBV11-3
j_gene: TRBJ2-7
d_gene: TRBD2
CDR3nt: TGTGCCAGCAGCTTTAGCGGGAGCGCCGCCTACGAGCAGTACTTC
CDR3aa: CASSFSGSAAYEQYF

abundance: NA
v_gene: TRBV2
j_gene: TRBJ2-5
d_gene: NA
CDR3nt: TGTGCCAGCAACCAACGAGCACCCGAGACCCAGTACTTC
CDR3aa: CASNQRAPETQYF

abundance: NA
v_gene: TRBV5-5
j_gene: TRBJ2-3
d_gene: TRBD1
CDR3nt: TGTGCCAGCAGGTTCGCATTGCGGACAGGGTTAGATACGCAGTATTTT
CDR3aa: CASRFALRTGLDTQYF

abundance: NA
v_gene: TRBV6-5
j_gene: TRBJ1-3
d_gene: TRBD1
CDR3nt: TGTGCCAGCAGTCCGCGACAGGGAGAAAACACCATATATTTT
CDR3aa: CASSPRQGENTIYF

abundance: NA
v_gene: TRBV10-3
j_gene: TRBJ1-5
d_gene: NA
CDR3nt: TGTGCCATCAGTGAGGGCCCGCATCCCGGGGTGCCCCAGCATTTT
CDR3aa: CAISEGPHPGVPQHF

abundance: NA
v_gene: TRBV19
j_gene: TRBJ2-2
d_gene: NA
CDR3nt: TGTGCCAGTAGTCCCACGAACACCGGGGAGCTGTTTTTT
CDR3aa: CASSPTNTGELFF

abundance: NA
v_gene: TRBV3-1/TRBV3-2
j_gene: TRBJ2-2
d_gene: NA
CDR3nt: TGTGCCAGCAGTCAAGCTCCCTGGGGCTCGAACACCGGGGAGCTGTTTTTT
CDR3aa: CASSQAPWGSNTGELFF

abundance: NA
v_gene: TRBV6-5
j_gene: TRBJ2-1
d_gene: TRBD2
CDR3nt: TGTGCCAGCCATAGCGGGCTTGCCAGGAACAATGAGCAGTTCTTC
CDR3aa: CASHSGLARNNEQFF

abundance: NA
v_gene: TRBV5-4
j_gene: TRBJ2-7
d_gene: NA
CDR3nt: TGTGCCAGCAGCTTGGCGGCTAGCGAAGTCTACGAGCAGTACTTC
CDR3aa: CASSLAASEVYEQYF

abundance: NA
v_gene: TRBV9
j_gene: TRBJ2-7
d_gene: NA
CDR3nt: TGTGCCAGCAGCGTAACGGGGGACGGCTACGAGCAGTACTTC
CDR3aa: CASSVTGDGYEQYF

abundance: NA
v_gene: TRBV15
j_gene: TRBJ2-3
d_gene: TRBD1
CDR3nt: TGTGCCACCAGCGCCGGGACAGAAAACACAGATACGCAGTATTTT
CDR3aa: CATSAGTENTDTQYF

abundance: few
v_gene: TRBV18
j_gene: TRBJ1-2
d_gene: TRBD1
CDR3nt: TGTGCCAGCTCACCTCGACAGGGGCTAGGTAACTATGGCTACACCTTC
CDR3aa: CASSPRQGLGNYGYTF

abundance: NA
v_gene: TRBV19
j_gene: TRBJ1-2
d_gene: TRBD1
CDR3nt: TGTGCCAGTAGTCAACGCCGGGACAGGGGGCCGCGTGGCTACACCTTC
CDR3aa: CASSQRRDRGPRGYTF

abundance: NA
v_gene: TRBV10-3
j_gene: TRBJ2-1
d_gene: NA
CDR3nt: TGTGCCATCAGTGAGAGACAGAGCTCCTACAATGAGCAGTTCTTC
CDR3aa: CAISERQSSYNEQFF

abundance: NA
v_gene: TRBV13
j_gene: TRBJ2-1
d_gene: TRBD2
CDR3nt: TGTGCCAGCAGCTCCGCTAGCGGGAGCTGGTACAATGAGCAGTTCTTC
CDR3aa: CASSSASGSWYNEQFF

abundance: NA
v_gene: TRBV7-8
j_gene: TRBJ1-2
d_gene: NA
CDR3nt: TGTGCCAGCAGCCGGGACACCCGCTATGGCTACACCTTC
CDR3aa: CASSRDTRYGYTF

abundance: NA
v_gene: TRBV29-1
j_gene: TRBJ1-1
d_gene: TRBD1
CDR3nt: TGCAGCGGGGGGGACGGGACAGGGAACACTGAAGCTTTCTTT
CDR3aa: CSGGDGTGNTEAFF

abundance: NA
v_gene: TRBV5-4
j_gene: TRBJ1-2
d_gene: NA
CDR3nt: TGTGCCAGCAGCCCGTCGGGCACTGTGGGGAGAGGCTACACCTTC
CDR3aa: CASSPSGTVGRGYTF

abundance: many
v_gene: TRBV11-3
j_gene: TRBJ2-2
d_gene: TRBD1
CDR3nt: TGTGCCAGCAGCGGCAACACAGGGGGCGCGACCGGGGAGCTGTTTTTT
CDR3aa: CASSGNTGGATGELFF

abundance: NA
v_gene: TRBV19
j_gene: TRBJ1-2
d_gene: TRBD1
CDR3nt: TGTGCCAGTCGGGACAGGGATATAAGCTACACCTTC
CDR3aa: CASRDRDISYTF

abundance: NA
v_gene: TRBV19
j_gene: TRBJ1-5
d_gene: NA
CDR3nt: TGTGCCAGTAGTATCAGGGGAGGGTACCGCAATCAGCCCCAGCATTTT
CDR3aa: CASSIRGGYRNQPQHF

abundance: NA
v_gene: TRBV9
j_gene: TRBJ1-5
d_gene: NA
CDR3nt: TGTGCCAGCAGCCGAGCGGCCCGCTATAGCAATCAGCCCCAGCATTTT
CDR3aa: CASSRAARYSNQPQHF

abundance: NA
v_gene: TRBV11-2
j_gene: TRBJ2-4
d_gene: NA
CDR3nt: TGTGCCAGCAGCCCAACTAGGGATTCGAACATTCAGTACTTC
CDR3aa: CASSPTRDSNIQYF

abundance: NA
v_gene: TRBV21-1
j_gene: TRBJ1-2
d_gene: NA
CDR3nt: TGTGCCAGCAGCAAAGGTTGCGGGACAGGGGGCCACAACTATGGCTACACCTTC
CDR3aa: CASSKGCGTGGHNYGYTF

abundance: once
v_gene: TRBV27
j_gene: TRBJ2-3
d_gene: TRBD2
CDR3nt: TGTGCCAGCAGGGTCAATGAGGACAGGCGGGGGGGGGATTATTTT
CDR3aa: CASRVNEDRRGGDYF

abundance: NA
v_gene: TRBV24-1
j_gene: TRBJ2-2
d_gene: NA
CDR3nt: TGTGCCACCAGTGATTACAGGGAAAGCGGGGAGCTGTTTTTT
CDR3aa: CATSDYRESGELFF

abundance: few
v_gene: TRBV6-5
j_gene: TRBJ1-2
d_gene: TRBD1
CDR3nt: TGTGCCAGCAGTTCGGACAGGAAAAGCTATGGCTACACCTTC
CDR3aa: CASSSDRKSYGYTF

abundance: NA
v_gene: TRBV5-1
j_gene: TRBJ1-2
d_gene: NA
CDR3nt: TGCGCCAGCAGCTCCGACTACTATGGCTACACCTTC
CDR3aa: CASSSDYYGYTF

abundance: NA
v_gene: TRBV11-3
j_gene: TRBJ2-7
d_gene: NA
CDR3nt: TGTGCCAGCAGCTCGGCCTACGAGCAGTACTTC
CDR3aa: CASSSAYEQYF

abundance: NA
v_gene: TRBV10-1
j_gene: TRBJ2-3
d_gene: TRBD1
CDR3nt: TGCGCCAGCAGTGGAGGGACAGAAAACACAGATACGCAGTATTTT
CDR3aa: CASSGGTENTDTQYF

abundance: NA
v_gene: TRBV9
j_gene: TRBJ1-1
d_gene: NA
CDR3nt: TGTGCCAGCAGCGTAGGGGGGCTCCTGAACACTGAAGCTTTCTTT
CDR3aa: CASSVGGLLNTEAFF

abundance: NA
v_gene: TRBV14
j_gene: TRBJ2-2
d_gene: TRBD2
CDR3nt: TGTGCCAGCAGCGGAGCGGGAGTCGGCGGGGAGCTGTTTTTT
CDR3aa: CASSGAGVGGELFF

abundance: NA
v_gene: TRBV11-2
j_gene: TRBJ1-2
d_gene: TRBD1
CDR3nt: TGTGCCAGCAGCTCTTCCGGTCGGACAGGGGACTATGGCTACACCTTC
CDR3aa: CASSSSGRTGDYGYTF

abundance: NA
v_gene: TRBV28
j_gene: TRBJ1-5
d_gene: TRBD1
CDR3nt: TGTGCCAGCAGGCCAGGGACAGGGCATCAGCCCCAGCATTTT
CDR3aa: CASRPGTGHQPQHF

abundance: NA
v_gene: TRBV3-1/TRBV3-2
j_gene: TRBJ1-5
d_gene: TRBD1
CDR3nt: TGTGCCAGCAGCGATGGGACAGGGAGTCAGCCCCAGCATTTT
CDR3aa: CASSDGTGSQPQHF

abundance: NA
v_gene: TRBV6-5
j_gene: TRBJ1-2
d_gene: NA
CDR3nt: TGTGCCAGCAGAGAGTACGGGAACTCGGGCTATGGCTACACCTTC
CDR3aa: CASREYGNSGYGYTF

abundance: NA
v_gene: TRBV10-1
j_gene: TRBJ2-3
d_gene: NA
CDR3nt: TGCGCCAGCAGTGAGTCCAGGGCCCCTTCAGATACGCAGTATTTT
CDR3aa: CASSESRAPSDTQYF

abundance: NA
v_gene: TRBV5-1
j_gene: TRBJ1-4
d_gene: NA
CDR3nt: TGCGCCAGCAGCTTGTGGCCAGGAGAAAAACTGTTTTTT
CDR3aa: CASSLWPGEKLFF

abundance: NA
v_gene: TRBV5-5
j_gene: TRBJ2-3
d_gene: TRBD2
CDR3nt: TGTGCCAGCAGCGGGGGACTAGCGGGGCTAGATACGCAGTATTTT
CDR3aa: CASSGGLAGLDTQYF

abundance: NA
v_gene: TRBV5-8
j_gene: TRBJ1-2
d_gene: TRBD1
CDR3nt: TGTGCCAGCAGCTTGTGGGACAGGGGGACTGGCTACACCTTC
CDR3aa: CASSLWDRGTGYTF

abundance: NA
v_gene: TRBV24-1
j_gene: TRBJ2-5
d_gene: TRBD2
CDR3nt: TGTGCCACCAGTGATCTTTCCGGGACTAGCGGGAACCAAGAGACCCAGTACTTC
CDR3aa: CATSDLSGTSGNQETQYF

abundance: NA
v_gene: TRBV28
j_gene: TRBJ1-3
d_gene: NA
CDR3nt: TGTGCCAGCATGACAGGAGCGGGAAACACCATATATTTT
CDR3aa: CASMTGAGNTIYF

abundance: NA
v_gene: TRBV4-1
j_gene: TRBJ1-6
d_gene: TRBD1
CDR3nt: TGCGCCAGCAGCCAAGGGACAGGGGGGTCACCCCTCCACTTT
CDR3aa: CASSQGTGGSPLHF